What follows describes a single T cell receptor (beta chain). The data belong to a study of blood T cell repertoires in COVID-19. On the study more broadly: The cDNA or gDNA used as material had been derived from T cells, B-cell-depleted T cells, or PBMCs.

Sequenced by immunoSEQ multiplex PCR; TCRdb stores in-frame clones only, minus some. The repertoire holds roughly 120,000 clones, with 90% to 95% as singletons. Unmatched junction bases numbered 12, after V lost 5 bases and J lost 4 bases. Germline V gene data show CDR1 as SGHAT and CDR2 as FQNNGV. The CDR3 covers 17 residues. The source of this sequence is a man between 45 and 60 years old with COVID-19, enrolled during active disease. The chain is built from TRBV11-2 and TRBJ2-1; 9 nucleotides line up with TRBD1. The sequenced sample was peripheral blood. DNA for the CDR3: TGTGCCAGCAGCCAGGGGGGCGCCGGGACAGGGTACAATGAGCAGTTCTTC. Protein: CASSQGGAGTGYNEQFF.